The 12 T cell receptor beta chains presented below share a single source sample, sequenced in a study of shared clonotypes between healthy human individuals. The repertoire was sequenced with immunoSEQ multiplex PCR; TCRdb's copy has only in-frame clones and lacks some. This sample has about 800,000 clones, with 96% found just once. Naive CD8 isolation took CD45RO-negative cells positively selected for CCR7 and excluded terminally differentiated effector memory CD45RA+ cells. Material for sequencing was naive CD8+ T cells sorted from blood. These receptors all stem from a man aged 25 to 40 in good health.

The chain is built from TRBV21-1 and TRBJ1-1; TRBD1 is the table's D call, not checked against the DNA. TRBV21-1 is labeled a pseudogene. The CDR3 runs to 15 residues. The CDR3 reads CASLDRGGMNTEAFF. The CDR3 DNA follows: TGTGCCAGCTTGGACAGGGGGGGGATGAACACTGAAGCTTTCTTT.

The chain uses TRBV9 and TRBJ2-1; D uncertain. V was clipped by 3 bases and J by 0 bases, with 10 bases between them. This CDR3 is built from 15 residues. CDR1 and CDR2 from the germline V gene are SGDLS and YYNGEE. CDR3 protein: CASSGWAVSYNEQFF. The CDR3 nucleotides are TGTGCCAGCAGCGGGTGGGCTGTCTCCTACAATGAGCAGTTCTTC. Together with reference TRBV9 and TRBJ2-1, the CDR3 gives the full variable domain: DSGVTQTPKHLITATGQRVTLRCSPRSGDLSVYWYQQSLDQGLQFLIQYYNGEERAKGNILERFSAQQFPDLHSELNLSSLELGDSALYFCASSGWAVSYNEQFFGPGTRLTVL.

The chain employs TRBV27 and TRBJ2-7; 8 bases line up with TRBD2. This CDR3 region has 14 residues. V lost 5 bases to trimming and J lost 2 bases; unmatched junction nucleotides: 5. Germline V gives CDR1 MNHEY, CDR2 SMNVEV (reference sequence). The CDR3 DNA follows: TGTGCCAGCAGTATGGCGGGAGGCCCCTACGAGCAGTACTTC. Translating gives CASSMAGGPYEQYF.

This rearrangement joins TRBV7-8 to TRBJ2-7; D remains ambiguous. Germline V gives CDR1 SGHVS, CDR2 FQNEAQ. The CDR3 contains 13 residues. The V gene lost 3 bases and the J gene lost 3 bases, with 9 bases spanning the gap. The CDR3 sequence: CASSFRTDYEQYF. CDR3 DNA sequence: TGTGCCAGCAGCTTTCGGACGGACTACGAGCAGTACTTC.

Of note for this clone: In the same sample, other DNA sequences code for this CDR3. This rearrangement joins TRBV27 to TRBJ2-3; 9 bases map to TRBD1. V trimming: 8 bases; J trimming: 1 base; junction bases outside the gene matches: 7. Per the germline V gene, CDR1 is MNHEY and CDR2 is SMNVEV (reference sequence). There are 15 residues in the CDR3. CDR3 residues: CASSPRDRGTDTQYF. CDR3 DNA sequence: TGTGCCAGCTCACCCCGGGACAGGGGCACAGATACGCAGTATTTT.

The chain combines TRBV7-9 with TRBJ1-4, with TRBD1 matching 9 bases. Germline CDR1 and CDR2: SEHNR and FQNEAQ (reference sequence). With 5 bases clipped from V and 8 bases from J, the junction kept 9 bases outside the gene matches. The CDR3 is 15 amino acids. CDR3 nucleotide sequence: TGTGCCAGCAGCCAGCCGGGACAGGGAGGCGAAAAACTGTTTTTT. Translation gives CASSQPGQGGEKLFF.

The chain has TRBV6-1 and TRBJ1-5; tentatively, D is TRBD1 (5 bases). The V and J ends lost 3 bases and 2 bases respectively, with 11 bases between them. This CDR3 is built from 15 residues. The germline V gene encodes CDR1 MNHNS and CDR2 SASEGT. Written as DNA, the CDR3 is TGTGCCAGCAGTGAGGCCCCAGGGCGCAATCAGCCCCAGCATTTT. Its translation: CASSEAPGRNQPQHF.

The J gene is TRBJ2-7, the V gene TRBV18, with D perhaps given as TRBD1 or TRBD2 (5 bases each). CDR3 length: 16 residues. V was pared by 0 bases and J by 4 bases, with 16 bases between. Germline loops: CDR1 KGHSH, CDR2 LQKENI. CDR3 residues: CASSPPGTGQGYEQYF. The CDR3, as DNA: TGTGCCAGCTCACCACCGGGGACGGGGCAAGGTTACGAGCAGTACTTC.

In this sample, this clone turned up once. The chain uses TRBV28 and TRBJ2-7, with D perhaps matching TRBD2 (5 bases). V was trimmed by 6 bases and J by 6 bases, leaving 15 bases between them. CDR3 length equals 13 residues. The germline CDR1 and CDR2 sequences are MDHEN and SYDVKM. The CDR3 loop is CASSSRASGEQYF. The DNA of the CDR3 is TGTGCCAGCAGCAGCCGGGCGAGCGGCGAGCAGTACTTC. The whole variable domain, remainder taken from reference TRBV28 and TRBJ2-7, is DVKVTQSSRYLVKRTGEKVFLECVQDMDHENMFWYRQDPGLGLRLIYFSYDVKMKEKGDIPEGYSVSREKKERFSLILESASTNQTSMYLCASSSRASGEQYFGPGTRLTVT.

This chain uses TRBV27 with TRBJ2-7, with a weak D call TRBD1 (6 bases). The V gene lost 8 bases and the J gene lost 5 bases, with 22 bases spanning the gap. There are 15 residues in the CDR3. Germline assignment: CDR1 MNHEY and CDR2 SMNVEV (reference sequence). CDR3 bases: TGTGCCAGCCGCTTATATTATCAGGGGCTCCACGAGCAGTACTTC. Amino acids: CASRLYYQGLHEQYF.

This clone was counted once. The gene calls are TRBV11-2 and TRBJ2-1; the D gene is possibly TRBD1 (6 bases). The V end was cut by 0 bases, the J end by 10 bases, with 16 bases between. This CDR3 comprises 15 residues. In germline, CDR1 is SGHAT, CDR2 FQNNGV. The CDR3 protein is CASSLDSGVRFEQFF. In nucleotides, the CDR3 is TGTGCCAGCAGCTTAGATTCAGGGGTACGATTCGAGCAGTTCTTC.

The chain joins TRBV28 to TRBJ2-5; 7 positions match TRBD1. CDR3 length equals 14 residues. The germline V gene encodes CDR1 MDHEN and CDR2 SYDVKM. V was pared by 3 bases and J by 2 bases, with 3 bases of the junction left unmatched. The CDR3 region has the DNA TGTGCCAGCAGTTTTATGGGACAGCAAGAGACCCAGTACTTC. The encoded protein is CASSFMGQQETQYF.